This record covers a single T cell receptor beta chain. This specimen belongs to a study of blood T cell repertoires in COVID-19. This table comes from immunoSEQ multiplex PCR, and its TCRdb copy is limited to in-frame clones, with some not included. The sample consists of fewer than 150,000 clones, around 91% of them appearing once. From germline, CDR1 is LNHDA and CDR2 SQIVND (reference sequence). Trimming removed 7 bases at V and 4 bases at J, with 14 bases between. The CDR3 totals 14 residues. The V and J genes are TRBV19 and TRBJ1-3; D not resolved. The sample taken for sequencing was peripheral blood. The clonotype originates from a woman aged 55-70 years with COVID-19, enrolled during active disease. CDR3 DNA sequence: TGTGCCAGTAATGGGCCCCGAACGGGAAACACCATATATTTT. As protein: CASNGPRTGNTIYF. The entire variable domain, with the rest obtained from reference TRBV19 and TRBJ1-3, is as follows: DGGITQSPKYLFRKEGQNVTLSCEQNLNHDAMYWYRQDPGQGLRLIYYSQIVNDFQKGDIAEGYSVSREKKESFPLTVTSAQKNPTAFYLCASNGPRTGNTIYFGEGSWLTVV.